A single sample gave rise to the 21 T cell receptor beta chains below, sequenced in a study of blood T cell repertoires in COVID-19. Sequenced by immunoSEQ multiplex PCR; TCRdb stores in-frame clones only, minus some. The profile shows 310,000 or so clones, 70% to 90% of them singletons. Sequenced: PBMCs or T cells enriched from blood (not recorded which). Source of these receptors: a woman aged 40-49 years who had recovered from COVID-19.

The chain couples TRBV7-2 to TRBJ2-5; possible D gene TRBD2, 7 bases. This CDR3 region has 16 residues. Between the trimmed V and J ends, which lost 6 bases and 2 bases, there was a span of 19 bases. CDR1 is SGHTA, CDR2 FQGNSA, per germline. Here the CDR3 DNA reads TGTGCCAGCAGAAATAGAGGGGGGGGAGGGCAAGAGACCCAGTACTTC. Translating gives CASRNRGGGGQETQYF.

The CDR3 spells CASSLVGQPTYEQYF. In nucleotides, the CDR3 is TGTGCCAGCAGCTTGGTGGGACAGCCGACCTACGAGCAGTACTTC. This sequence joins TRBV5-8 and TRBJ2-7; 7 bases match TRBD1. Germline loops: CDR1 SGHTS, CDR2 YDEGEE. The CDR3 runs 15 residues. V shed 0 bases and J 2 bases; nucleotides not matched to a gene: 5.

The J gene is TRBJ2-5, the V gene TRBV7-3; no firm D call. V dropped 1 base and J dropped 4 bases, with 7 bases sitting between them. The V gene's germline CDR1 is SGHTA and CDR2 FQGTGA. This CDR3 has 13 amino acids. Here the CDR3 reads CASSLNSRETQYF. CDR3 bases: TGTGCCAGCAGCTTAAACAGTCGAGAGACCCAGTACTTC.

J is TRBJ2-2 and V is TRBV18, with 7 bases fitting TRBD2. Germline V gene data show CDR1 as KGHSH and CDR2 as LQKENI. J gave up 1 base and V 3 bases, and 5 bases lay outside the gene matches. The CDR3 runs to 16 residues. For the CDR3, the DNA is TGTGCCAGCTCACCTAGCGGGCCTTTGAACACCGGGGAGCTGTTTTTT. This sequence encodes CASSPSGPLNTGELFF.

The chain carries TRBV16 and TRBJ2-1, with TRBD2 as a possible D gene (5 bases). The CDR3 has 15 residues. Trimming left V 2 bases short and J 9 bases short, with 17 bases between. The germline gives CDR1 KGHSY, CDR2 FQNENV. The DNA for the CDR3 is TGTGCCAGCAGCCAAGGACCTTACCGAGGGAGTGAGCAGTTCTTC. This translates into CASSQGPYRGSEQFF. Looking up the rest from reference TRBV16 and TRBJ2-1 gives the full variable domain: GEEVAQTPKHLVRGEGQKAKLYCAPIKGHSYVFWYQQVLKNEFKFLISFQNENVFDETGMPKERFSAKCLPNSPCSLEIQATKLEDSAVYFCASSQGPYRGSEQFFGPGTRLTVL.

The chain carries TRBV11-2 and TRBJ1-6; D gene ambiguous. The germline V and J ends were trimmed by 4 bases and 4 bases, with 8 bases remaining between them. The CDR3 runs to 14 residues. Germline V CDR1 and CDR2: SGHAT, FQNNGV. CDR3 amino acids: CASSSRSYNSPLHF. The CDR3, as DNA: TGTGCCAGCAGCTCTAGGTCTTATAATTCACCCCTCCACTTT. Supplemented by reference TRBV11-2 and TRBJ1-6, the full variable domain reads EAGVAQSPRYKIIEKRQSVAFWCNPISGHATLYWYQQILGQGPKLLIQFQNNGVVDDSQLPKDRFSAERLKGVDSTLKIQPAKLEDSAVYLCASSSRSYNSPLHFGNGTRLTVT.

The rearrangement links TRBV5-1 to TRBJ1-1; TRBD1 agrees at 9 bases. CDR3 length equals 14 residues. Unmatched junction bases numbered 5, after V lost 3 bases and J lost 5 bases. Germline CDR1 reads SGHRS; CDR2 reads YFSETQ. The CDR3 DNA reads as TGCGCCAGCAGCTCGACAGGGGGTTTGACTGAAGCTTTCTTT. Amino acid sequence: CASSSTGGLTEAFF.

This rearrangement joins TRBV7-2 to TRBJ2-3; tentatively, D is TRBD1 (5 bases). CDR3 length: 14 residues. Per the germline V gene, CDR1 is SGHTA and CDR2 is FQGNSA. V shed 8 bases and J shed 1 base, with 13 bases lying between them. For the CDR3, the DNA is TGTGCCAGCGGACCCGACAGACGCACAGATACGCAGTATTTT. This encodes CASGPDRRTDTQYF. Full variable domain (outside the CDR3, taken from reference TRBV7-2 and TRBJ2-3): GAGVSQSPSNKVTEKGKDVELRCDPISGHTALYWYRQSLGQGLEFLIYFQGNSAPDKSGLPSDRFSAERTGGSVSTLTIQRTQQEDSAVYLCASGPDRRTDTQYFGPGTRLTVL.

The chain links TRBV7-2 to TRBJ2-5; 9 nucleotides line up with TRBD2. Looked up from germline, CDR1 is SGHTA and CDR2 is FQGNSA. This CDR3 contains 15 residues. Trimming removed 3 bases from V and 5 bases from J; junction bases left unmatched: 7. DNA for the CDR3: TGTGCCAGCAGCTTGGGGACTAGCCGCCAGGAGACCCAGTACTTC. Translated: CASSLGTSRQETQYF.

The CDR3 region is CASSRSGTDTQYF. In DNA, the CDR3 is TGTGCCAGCAGCCGGAGCGGGACGGATACGCAGTATTTT. This sequence joins TRBV11-1 and TRBJ2-3; 7 bases fit TRBD2. V shed 5 bases and J 6 bases; nucleotides not matched to a gene: 5. Germline V gene sequence: CDR1 SGHAT, CDR2 FQDESV (reference sequence). This CDR3 is built from 13 residues.

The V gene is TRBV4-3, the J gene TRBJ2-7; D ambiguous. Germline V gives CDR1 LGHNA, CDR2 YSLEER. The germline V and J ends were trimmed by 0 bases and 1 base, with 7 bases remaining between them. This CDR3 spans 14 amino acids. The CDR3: CASSQDAGSYEQYF. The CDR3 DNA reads TGCGCCAGCAGCCAAGATGCCGGTTCCTACGAGCAGTACTTC.

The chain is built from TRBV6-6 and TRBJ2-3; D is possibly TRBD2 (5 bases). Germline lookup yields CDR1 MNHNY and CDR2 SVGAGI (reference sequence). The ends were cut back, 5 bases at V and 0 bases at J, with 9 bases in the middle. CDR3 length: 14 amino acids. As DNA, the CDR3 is TGTGCCAGCAGTAGCGGTGGTAGCACAGATACGCAGTATTTT. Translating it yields CASSSGGSTDTQYF.

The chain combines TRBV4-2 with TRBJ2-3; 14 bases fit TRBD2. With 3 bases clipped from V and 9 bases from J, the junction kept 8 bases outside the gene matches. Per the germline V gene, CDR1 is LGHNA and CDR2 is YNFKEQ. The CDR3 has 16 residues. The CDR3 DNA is TGTGCCAGCAGCCAGGACGGGACTAGCGGGGGAGAAACGCAGTATTTT. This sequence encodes CASSQDGTSGGETQYF.

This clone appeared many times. The CDR3 spells CASSRTGGSNGYTF. Written as DNA, the CDR3 is TGTGCCAGCAGTCGGACAGGGGGTAGCAATGGCTACACCTTC. The chain joins TRBV6-5 to TRBJ1-2, with 10 bases fitting TRBD1. The ends lost 5 bases at V and 6 bases at J; junction bases unmatched: 6. The CDR3 has 14 amino acids. Germline CDR1 MNHEY, CDR2 SVGAGI.

This CDR3 is CASSTGQLNSPLHF. The CDR3 region has the DNA TGTGCCAGCAGTACGGGACAGCTAAATTCACCCCTCCACTTT. V is TRBV6-5 and J is TRBJ1-6, with TRBD1 matching over 7 bases. CDR1 and CDR2 from the germline V gene are MNHEY and SVGAGI. J was trimmed by 7 bases and V by 5 bases; bases with no gene match: 5. This CDR3 is 14 amino acids long.

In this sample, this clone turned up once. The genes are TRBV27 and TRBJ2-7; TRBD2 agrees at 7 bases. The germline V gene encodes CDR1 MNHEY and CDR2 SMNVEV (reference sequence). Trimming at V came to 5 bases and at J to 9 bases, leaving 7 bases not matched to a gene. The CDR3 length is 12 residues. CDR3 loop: CASSATSSRQYF. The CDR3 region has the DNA TGTGCCAGCAGTGCGACTAGCTCGCGGCAGTACTTC.

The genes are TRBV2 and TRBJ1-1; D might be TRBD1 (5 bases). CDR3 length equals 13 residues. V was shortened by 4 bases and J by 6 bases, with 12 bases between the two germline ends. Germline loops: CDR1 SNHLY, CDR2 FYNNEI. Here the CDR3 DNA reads TGTGCCAGCAGTGGTGGCAGGGCCGCTGAAGCTTTCTTT. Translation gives CASSGGRAAEAFF.

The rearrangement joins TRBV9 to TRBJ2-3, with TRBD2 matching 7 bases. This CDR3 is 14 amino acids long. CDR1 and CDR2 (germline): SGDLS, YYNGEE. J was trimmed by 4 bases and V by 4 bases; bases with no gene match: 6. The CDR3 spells CASSLRLASDTQYF. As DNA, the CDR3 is TGTGCCAGCAGCCTCCGACTAGCTTCAGATACGCAGTATTTT.

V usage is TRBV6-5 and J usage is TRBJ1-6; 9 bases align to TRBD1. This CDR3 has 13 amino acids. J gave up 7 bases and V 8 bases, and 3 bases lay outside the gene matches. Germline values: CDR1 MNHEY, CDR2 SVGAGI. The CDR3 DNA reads TGTGCCAGCGCTACAGGGGGCAATTCACCCCTCCACTTT. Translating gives CASATGGNSPLHF.

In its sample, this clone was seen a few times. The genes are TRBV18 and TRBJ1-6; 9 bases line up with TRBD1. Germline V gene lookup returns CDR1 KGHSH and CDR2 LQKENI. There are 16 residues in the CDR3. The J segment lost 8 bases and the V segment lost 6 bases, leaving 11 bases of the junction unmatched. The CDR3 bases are TGTGCCAGCTCTCGGGGACAGGGCACGGTTGATTCACCCCTCCACTTT. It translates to CASSRGQGTVDSPLHF. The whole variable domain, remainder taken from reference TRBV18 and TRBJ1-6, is NAGVMQNPRHLVRRRGQEARLRCSPMKGHSHVYWYRQLPEEGLKFMVYLQKENIIDESGMPKERFSAEFPKEGPSILRIQQVVRGDSAAYFCASSRGQGTVDSPLHFGNGTRLTVT.

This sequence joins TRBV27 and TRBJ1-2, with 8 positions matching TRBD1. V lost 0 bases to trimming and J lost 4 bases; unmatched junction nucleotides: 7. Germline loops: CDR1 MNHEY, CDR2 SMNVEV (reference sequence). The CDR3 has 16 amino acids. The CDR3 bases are TGTGCCAGCAGTTTATCGACCCCTCAGGGGGCCTATGGCTACACCTTC. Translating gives CASSLSTPQGAYGYTF.